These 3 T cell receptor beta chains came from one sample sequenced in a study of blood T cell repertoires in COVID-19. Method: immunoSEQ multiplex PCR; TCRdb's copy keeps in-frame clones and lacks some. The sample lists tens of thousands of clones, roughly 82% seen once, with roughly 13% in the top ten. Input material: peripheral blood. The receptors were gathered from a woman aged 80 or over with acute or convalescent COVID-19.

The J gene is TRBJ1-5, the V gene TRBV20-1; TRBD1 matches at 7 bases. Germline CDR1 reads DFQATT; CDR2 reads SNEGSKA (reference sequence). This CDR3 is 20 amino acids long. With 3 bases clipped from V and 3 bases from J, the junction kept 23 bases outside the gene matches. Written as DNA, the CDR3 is TGCAGTGCTAGTCTTCAAGGGGGCCTGAAGTCCCCCACGGACAATCAGCCCCAGCATTTT. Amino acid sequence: CSASLQGGLKSPTDNQPQHF.

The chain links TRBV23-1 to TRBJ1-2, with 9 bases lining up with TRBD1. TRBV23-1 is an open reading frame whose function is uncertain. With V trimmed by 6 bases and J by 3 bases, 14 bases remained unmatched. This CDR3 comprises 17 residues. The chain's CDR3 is CASSHLGSDRGDYGYTF. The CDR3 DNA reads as TGCGCCAGCAGCCACCTCGGGTCCGACAGGGGGGACTATGGCTACACCTTC.

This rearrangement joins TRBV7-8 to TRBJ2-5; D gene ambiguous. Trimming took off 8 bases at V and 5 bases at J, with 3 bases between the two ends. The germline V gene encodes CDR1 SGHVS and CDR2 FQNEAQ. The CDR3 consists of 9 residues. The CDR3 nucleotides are TGTGCCAGCGGCGAGACCCAGTACTTC. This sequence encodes CASGETQYF.